This entry lists 5 T cell receptor beta chains sequenced from one sample in a study of shared clonotypes between healthy human individuals. TCRdb's table, derived via immunoSEQ multiplex PCR, lists solely in-frame clones and lacks some. This table holds under 2,500,000 clones, approximately 96% found once. Sequenced input: naive CD4+ T cells sorted from blood. Subset in this sample: CD45RA+ positively selected. Receptors originate from a man aged 18 to 29 in good health.

This clone was detected a few times. V usage is TRBV2 and J usage is TRBJ1-2, with no clear D. The CDR3 extends over 12 amino acids. Trimming left V 6 bases short and J 8 bases short, with 13 bases between. The germline V gene encodes CDR1 SNHLY and CDR2 FYNNEI. In DNA, the CDR3 is TGTGCCAGCAGAGACCCAGCCCGGGGCTACACCTTC. It yields the protein CASRDPARGYTF.

The rearrangement joins TRBV7-9 to TRBJ1-3; a possible D gene is TRBD1 (5 bases). V gave up 3 bases and J gave up 3 bases, with 12 bases separating them. The CDR3 sequence is 15 residues long. The germline gives CDR1 SEHNR, CDR2 FQNEAQ (reference sequence). The chain's CDR3 is CASSLVGVGGNTIYF. CDR3 nucleotides: TGTGCCAGCAGCTTGGTAGGGGTCGGTGGAAACACCATATATTTT.

J is TRBJ1-1 and V is TRBV10-3; the match to TRBD1 covers 7 bases. In germline, CDR1 is ENHRY, CDR2 SYGVKD. The CDR3 runs 14 residues. V lost 10 bases to trimming and J lost 0 bases; unmatched junction nucleotides: 8. The CDR3 DNA follows: TGTGCCAGCGGACAGGCTCGTATGAACACTGAAGCTTTCTTT. It is translated as CASGQARMNTEAFF.

The V call is TRBV6-1, the J call TRBJ1-1, with TRBD1 as a possible D gene (5 bases). The V end was cut by 4 bases, the J end by 3 bases, with 12 bases between. Per germline, CDR1 MNHNS and CDR2 SASEGT. This CDR3 contains 14 residues. The CDR3 is CASSVPLGDTEAFF. The DNA for the CDR3 is TGTGCCAGCAGTGTCCCATTAGGGGACACTGAAGCTTTCTTT.

The rearrangement uses TRBV5-1 and TRBJ2-1; 9 bases line up with TRBD1. V was clipped by 4 bases and J by 8 bases; unmatched bases: 13. The CDR3 consists of 16 residues. The germline V gene has CDR1 SGHRS and CDR2 YFSETQ. The CDR3 nucleotides read TGCGCCAGCAGCCGGGCCCCGGGACAGGGAGGGGATGAGCAGTTCTTC. Translated, it gives CASSRAPGQGGDEQFF.